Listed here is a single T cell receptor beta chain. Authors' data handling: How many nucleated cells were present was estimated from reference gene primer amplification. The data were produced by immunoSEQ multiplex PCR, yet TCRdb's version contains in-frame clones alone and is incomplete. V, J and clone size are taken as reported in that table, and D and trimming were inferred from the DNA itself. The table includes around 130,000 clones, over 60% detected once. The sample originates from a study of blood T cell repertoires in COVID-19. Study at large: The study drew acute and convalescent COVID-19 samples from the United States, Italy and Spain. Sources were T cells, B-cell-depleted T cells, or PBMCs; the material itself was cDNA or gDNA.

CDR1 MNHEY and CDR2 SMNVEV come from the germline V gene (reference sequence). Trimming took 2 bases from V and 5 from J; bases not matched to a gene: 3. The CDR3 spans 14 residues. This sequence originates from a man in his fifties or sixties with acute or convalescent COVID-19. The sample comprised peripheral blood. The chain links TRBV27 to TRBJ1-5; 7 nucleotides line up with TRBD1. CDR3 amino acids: CASSLNRGDQPQHF. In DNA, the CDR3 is TGTGCCAGCAGTTTAAACAGGGGAGATCAGCCCCAGCATTTT.